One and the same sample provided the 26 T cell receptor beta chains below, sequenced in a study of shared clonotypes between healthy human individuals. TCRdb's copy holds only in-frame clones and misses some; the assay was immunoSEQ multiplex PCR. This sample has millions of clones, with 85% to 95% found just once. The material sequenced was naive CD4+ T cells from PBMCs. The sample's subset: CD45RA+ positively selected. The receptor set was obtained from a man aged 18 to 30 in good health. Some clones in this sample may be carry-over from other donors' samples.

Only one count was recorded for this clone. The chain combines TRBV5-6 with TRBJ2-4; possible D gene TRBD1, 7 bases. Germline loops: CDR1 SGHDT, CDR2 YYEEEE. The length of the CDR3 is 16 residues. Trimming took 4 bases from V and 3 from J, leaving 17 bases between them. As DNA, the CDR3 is TGTGCCAGCAGCCCCTACGGAGGGGGCGTCAAAAACATTCAGTACTTC. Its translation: CASSPYGGGVKNIQYF.

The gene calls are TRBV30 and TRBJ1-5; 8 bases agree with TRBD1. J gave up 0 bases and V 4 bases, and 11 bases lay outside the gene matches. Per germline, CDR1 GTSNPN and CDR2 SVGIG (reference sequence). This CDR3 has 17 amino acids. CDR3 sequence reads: CAWTGQGKRGSNQPQHF. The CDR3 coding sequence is TGTGCCTGGACCGGACAGGGAAAGAGGGGTAGCAATCAGCCCCAGCATTTT.

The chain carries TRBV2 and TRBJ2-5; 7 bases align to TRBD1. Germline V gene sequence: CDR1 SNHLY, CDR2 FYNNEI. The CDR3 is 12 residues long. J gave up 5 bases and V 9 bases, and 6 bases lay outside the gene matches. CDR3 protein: CARGQTRETQYF. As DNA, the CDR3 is TGTGCCAGGGGACAGACCCGGGAGACCCAGTACTTC.

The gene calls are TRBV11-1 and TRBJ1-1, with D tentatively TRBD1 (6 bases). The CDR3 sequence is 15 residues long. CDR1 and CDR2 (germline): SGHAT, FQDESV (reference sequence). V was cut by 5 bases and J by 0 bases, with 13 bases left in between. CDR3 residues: CASSLNTGLNTEAFF. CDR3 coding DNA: TGTGCCAGCAGCCTAAATACAGGGCTGAACACTGAAGCTTTCTTT. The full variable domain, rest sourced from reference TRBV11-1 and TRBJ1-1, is EAEVAQSPRYKITEKSQAVAFWCDPISGHATLYWYRQILGQGPELLVQFQDESVVDDSQLPKDRFSAERLKGVDSTLKIQPAELGDSAMYLCASSLNTGLNTEAFFGQGTRLTVV.

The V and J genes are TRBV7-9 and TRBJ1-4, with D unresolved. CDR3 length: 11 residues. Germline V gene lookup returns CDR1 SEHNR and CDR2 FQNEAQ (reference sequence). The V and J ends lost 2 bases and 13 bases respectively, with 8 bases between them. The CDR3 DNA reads TGTGCCAGCAGCTTATCAGGACCACTGTTTTTT. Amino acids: CASSLSGPLFF.

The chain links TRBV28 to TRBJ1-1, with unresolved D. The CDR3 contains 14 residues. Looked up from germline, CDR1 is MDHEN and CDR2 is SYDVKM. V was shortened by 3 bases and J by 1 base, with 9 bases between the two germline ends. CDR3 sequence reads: CASSFYPSNTEAFF. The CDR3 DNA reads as TGTGCCAGCAGTTTTTACCCTTCGAACACTGAAGCTTTCTTT.

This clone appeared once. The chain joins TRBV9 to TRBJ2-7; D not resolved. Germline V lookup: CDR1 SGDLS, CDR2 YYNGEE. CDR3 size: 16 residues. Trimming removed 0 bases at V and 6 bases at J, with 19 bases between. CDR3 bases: TGTGCCAGCAGCGTAGGAGGATCTGGCACTACCGGCGAGCAGTACTTC. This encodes CASSVGGSGTTGEQYF.

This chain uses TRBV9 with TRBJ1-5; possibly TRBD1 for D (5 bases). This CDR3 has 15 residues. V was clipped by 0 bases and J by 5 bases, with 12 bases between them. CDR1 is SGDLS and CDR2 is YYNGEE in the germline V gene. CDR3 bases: TGTGCCAGCAGCGTAGGGGCGCAGACAGATCAGCCCCAGCATTTT. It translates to CASSVGAQTDQPQHF.

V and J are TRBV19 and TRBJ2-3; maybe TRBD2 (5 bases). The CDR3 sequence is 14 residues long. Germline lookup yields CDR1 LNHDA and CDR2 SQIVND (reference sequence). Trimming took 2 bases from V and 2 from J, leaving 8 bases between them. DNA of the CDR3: TGTGCCAGTAGTATATTTAGCGCCACAGATACGCAGTATTTT. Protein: CASSIFSATDTQYF.

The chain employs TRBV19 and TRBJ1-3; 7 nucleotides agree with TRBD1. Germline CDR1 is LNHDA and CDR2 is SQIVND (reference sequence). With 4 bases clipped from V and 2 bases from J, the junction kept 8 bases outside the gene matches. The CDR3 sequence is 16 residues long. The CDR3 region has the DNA TGTGCCAGTAGTACCCGACAGGGACGACCTGGAAACACCATATATTTT. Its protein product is CASSTRQGRPGNTIYF.

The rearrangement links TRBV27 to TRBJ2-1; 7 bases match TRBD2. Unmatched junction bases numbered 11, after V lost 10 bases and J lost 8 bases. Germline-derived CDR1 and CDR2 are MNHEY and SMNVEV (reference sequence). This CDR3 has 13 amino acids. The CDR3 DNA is TGTGCCACCTCGGGGGGTCCCGTCCATGAGCAGTTCTTC. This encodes CATSGGPVHEQFF.

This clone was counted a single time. The CDR3 spells CASSPPGDGANIQYF. The CDR3 DNA is TGTGCCAGCAGCCCCCCGGGGGATGGGGCCAACATTCAGTACTTC. V and J are TRBV7-9 and TRBJ2-4, with D possibly TRBD2 on 6 matching bases. This CDR3 spans 15 amino acids. Trimming took off 5 bases at V and 7 bases at J, with 18 bases between the two ends. CDR1 is SEHNR, CDR2 FQNEAQ, per germline (reference sequence).

The CDR3 loop is CSVELANSYNEQFF. The CDR3 DNA sequence: TGCAGCGTTGAGCTAGCGAATTCCTACAATGAGCAGTTCTTC. The chain is built from TRBV29-1 and TRBJ2-1; perhaps TRBD2 as D (6 bases). This CDR3 has 14 amino acids. CDR1 is SQVTM, CDR2 ANQGSEA, per germline. Between the trimmed V and J ends, which lost 3 bases and 1 base, there was a span of 10 bases.

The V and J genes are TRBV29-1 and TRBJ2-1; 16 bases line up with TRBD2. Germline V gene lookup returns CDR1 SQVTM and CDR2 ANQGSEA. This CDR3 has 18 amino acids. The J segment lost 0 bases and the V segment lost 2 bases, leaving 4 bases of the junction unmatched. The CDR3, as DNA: TGCAGCGTTGAATTGGGACTAGCGGGAGGGAGCTCCTACAATGAGCAGTTCTTC. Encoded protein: CSVELGLAGGSSYNEQFF.

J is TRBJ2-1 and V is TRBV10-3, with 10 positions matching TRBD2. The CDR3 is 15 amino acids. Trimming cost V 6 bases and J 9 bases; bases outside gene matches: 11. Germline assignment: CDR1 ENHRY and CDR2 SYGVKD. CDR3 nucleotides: TGTGCCATCAGGGCGGGTCTAGCGGGAGCATTTGAGCAGTTCTTC. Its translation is CAIRAGLAGAFEQFF.

CDR3 sequence: CASRLTVFQPFSYSGANVLTF. DNA for the CDR3: TGTGCCAGCAGATTGACAGTTTTTCAACCCTTTTCTTACTCTGGGGCCAACGTCCTGACTTTC. The chain has TRBV28 and TRBJ2-6, with a possible D match to TRBD1 (5 bases). V lost 6 bases and J 0 bases, leaving 27 bases between the germline ends. There are 21 residues in the CDR3. The germline V gene has CDR1 MDHEN and CDR2 SYDVKM.

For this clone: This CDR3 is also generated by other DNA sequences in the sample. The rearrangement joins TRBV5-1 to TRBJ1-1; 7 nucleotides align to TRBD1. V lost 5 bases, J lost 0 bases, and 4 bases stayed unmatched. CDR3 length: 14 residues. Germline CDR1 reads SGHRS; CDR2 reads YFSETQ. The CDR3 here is CASSWGQLNTEAFF. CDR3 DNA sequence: TGCGCCAGCAGTTGGGGACAGTTGAACACTGAAGCTTTCTTT.

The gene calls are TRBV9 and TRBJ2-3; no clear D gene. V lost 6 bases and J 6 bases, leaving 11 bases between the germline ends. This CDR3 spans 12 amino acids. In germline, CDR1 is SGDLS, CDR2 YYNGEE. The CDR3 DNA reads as TGTGCCAGCACCCGGGCCTCCGATACGCAGTATTTT. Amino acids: CASTRASDTQYF.

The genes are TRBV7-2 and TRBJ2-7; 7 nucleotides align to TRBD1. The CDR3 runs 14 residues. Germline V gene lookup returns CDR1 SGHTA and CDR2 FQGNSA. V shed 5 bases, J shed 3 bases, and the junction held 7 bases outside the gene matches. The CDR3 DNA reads TGTGCCAGCAGCAAAGGGGGCGTTCTCTACGAGCAGTACTTC. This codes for CASSKGGVLYEQYF. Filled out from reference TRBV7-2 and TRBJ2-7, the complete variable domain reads GAGVSQSPSNKVTEKGKDVELRCDPISGHTALYWYRQSLGQGLEFLIYFQGNSAPDKSGLPSDRFSAERTGGSVSTLTIQRTQQEDSAVYLCASSKGGVLYEQYFGPGTRLTVT.

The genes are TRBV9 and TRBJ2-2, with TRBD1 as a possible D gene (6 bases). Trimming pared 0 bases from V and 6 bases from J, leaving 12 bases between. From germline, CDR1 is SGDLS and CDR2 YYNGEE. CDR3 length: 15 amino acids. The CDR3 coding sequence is TGTGCCAGCAGCGTAGCTCAGGGGAATCCCGGGGAGCTGTTTTTT. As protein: CASSVAQGNPGELFF.

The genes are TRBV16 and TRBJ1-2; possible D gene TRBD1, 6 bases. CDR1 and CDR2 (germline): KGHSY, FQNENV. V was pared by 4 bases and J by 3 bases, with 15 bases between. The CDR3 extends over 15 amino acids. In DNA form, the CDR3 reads TGTGCCAGCAGCCCCCTACGGGGACAATACTATGGCTACACCTTC. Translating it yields CASSPLRGQYYGYTF. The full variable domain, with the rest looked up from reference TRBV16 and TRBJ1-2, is GEEVAQTPKHLVRGEGQKAKLYCAPIKGHSYVFWYQQVLKNEFKFLISFQNENVFDETGMPKERFSAKCLPNSPCSLEIQATKLEDSAVYFCASSPLRGQYYGYTFGSGTRLTVV.

The CDR3 is CAWGPDVGGRGEQYF. Written as DNA, the CDR3 is TGTGCCTGGGGCCCGGACGTAGGGGGTCGCGGCGAGCAGTACTTC. The chain joins TRBV30 to TRBJ2-7, with D possibly matching TRBD1 (6 bases). The V gene lost 5 bases and the J gene lost 6 bases, with 23 bases spanning the gap. The CDR3 consists of 15 residues. Germline CDR1 is GTSNPN and CDR2 is SVGIG (reference sequence). Full variable domain (missing parts from reference TRBV30 and TRBJ2-7): SQTIHQWPATLVQPVGSPLSLECTVEGTSNPNLYWYRQAAGRGLQLLFYSVGIGQISSEVPQNLSASRPQDRQFILSSKKLLLSDSGFYLCAWGPDVGGRGEQYFGPGTRLTVT.

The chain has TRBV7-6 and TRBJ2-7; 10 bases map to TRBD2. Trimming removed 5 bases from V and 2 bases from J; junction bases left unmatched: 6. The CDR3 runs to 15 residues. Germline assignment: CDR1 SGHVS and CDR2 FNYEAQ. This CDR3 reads CASSPRTSGTYEQYF. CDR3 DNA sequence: TGTGCCAGCAGCCCCCGGACTAGCGGTACCTACGAGCAGTACTTC. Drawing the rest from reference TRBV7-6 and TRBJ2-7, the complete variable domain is GAGVSQSPRYKVTKRGQDVALRCDPISGHVSLYWYRQALGQGPEFLTYFNYEAQQDKSGLPNDRFSAERPEGSISTLTIQRTEQRDSAMYRCASSPRTSGTYEQYFGPGTRLTVT.

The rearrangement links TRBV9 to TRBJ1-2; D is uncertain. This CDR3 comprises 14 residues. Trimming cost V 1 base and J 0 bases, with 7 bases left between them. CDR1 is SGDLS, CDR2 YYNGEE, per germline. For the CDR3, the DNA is TGTGCCAGCAGCGTACTAGGAGCTAACTATGGCTACACCTTC. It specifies CASSVLGANYGYTF.

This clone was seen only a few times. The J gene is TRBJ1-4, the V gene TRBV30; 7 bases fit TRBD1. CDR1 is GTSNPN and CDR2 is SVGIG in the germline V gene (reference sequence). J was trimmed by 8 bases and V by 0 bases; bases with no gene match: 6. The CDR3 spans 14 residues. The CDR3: CAWSVKGADEKLFF. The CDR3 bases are TGTGCCTGGAGTGTAAAGGGGGCTGACGAAAAACTGTTTTTT.

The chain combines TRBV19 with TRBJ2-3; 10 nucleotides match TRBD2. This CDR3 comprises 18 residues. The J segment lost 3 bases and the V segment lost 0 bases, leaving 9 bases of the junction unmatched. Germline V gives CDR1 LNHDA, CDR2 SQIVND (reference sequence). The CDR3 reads CASSIDRSGRAETDTQYF. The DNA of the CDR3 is TGTGCCAGTAGTATAGATAGGAGCGGGAGGGCCGAAACAGATACGCAGTATTTT.